Listed below are T cell receptor beta chains from one sample, sequenced in a study of neurological immune-mediated disorders. TCRdb ran MiXCR on the 5' RACE reads and lists one entry per CDR3 protein. The data contain roughly 32,000 distinct CDR3 sequences, 10% to 15% of them singletons. Sequencing was done on a sample of CD4+ T cells from blood. The source of these receptors is a female donor with HTLV-1-associated myelopathy (HAM/TSP). Both conserved end residues are part of each CDR3. Fields, in order: V gene, CDR3 length, D gene, clone size, J gene, CDR3 DNA, CDR3 protein. The D gene is left open where the match is weak. Rows give clone size only sometimes, using once, few, many, or a class for an expanded clone.

>TRBV18|15|TRBD2|many|TRBJ2-5
TGTGCCAGCTCCCCCTACGGGGGGGCCCAAGAGACCCAGTACTTC
CASSPYGGAQETQYF
>TRBV27|13|-|many|TRBJ2-1
TGTGCCAGCCGGGGAGGGGGGCACACTGAGCAGTTCTTC
CASRGGGHTEQFF
>TRBV3-1|11|-|many|TRBJ2-2
TGTGCCAGCAGTCTCACCGGGGAGCTGTTTTTT
CASSLTGELFF
>TRBV7-2|14|-|many|TRBJ2-5
TGTGCCAGCAGCTTAGCAGGAAGGGGAGAGACCCAGTACTTC
CASSLAGRGETQYF
>TRBV7-2|16|TRBD2|many|TRBJ2-5
TGTGCCAGCAGCTTAGAAGCCGCGGGGGGAGGAGAGACCCAGTACTTC
CASSLEAAGGGETQYF
>TRBV7-3|14|-|many|TRBJ2-6
TGTGCCAGCAGCCCCCGTCTCTCGGCCAACGTCCTGACTTTC
CASSPRLSANVLTF
>TRBV20-1|15|-|many|TRBJ2-2
TGCAGTGCTAGAGATGTCAGGGAGGGGGCCGGGGAGCTGTTTTTT
CSARDVREGAGELFF
>TRBV20-1|14|-|many|TRBJ2-3
TGCAGTGCTAGAAAGGACCGGGACACAGATACGCAGTATTTT
CSARKDRDTDTQYF
>TRBV19|14|-|-|TRBJ1-2
TGTGCCAGTTCTCCTCCGAGACAGACCTATGGCTACACCTTC
CASSPPRQTYGYTF
>TRBV5-6|13|TRBD1|many|TRBJ1-1
TGTGCCAGCAGCTTGGCAGGGGGCTTTGAAGCTTTCTTT
CASSLAGGFEAFF
>TRBV24-1|13|-|medium-sized|TRBJ2-5
TGTGCCACCAGACCACATACGGAGGAGACCCAGTACTTC
CATRPHTEETQYF
>TRBV25-1|16|TRBD1|many|TRBJ2-7
TGTGCCAGCAGTGCCCCCGGGACAGGGTCCTCCTACGAGCAGTACTTC
CASSAPGTGSSYEQYF
>TRBV14|15|-|many|TRBJ2-3
TGTGCCAGCAGCCCCCCAGGGGTTGGCACAGATACGCAGTATTTT
CASSPPGVGTDTQYF
>TRBV7-3|17|TRBD1|many|TRBJ2-2
TGTGCCAGCAGCCCCCGCGGGACAGGGGTGAACACCGGGGAGCTGTTTTTT
CASSPRGTGVNTGELFF
>TRBV28|15|TRBD2|many|TRBJ2-1
TGTGCCAGCGGAGCTAGCGGGGGACTATACAATGAGCAGTTCTTC
CASGASGGLYNEQFF
>TRBV5-4|13|-|-|TRBJ1-2
TGTGCCAGCAGGATCGCAGGGGAGTTTGGCTACACCTTC
CASRIAGEFGYTF
>TRBV20-1|13|TRBD2|medium-sized|TRBJ2-3
TGCAGTGTTCTTAGCGGGAGACTAAGCACGCAGTATTTT
CSVLSGRLSTQYF
>TRBV5-1|14|-|many|TRBJ2-7
TGCGCCAGCAGCTTGTCCAGTACTGCCTACGAGCAGTACTTC
CASSLSSTAYEQYF
>TRBV19|15|-|-|TRBJ1-6
TGTGCCAGTAGGGACGTTGGGATCTATAATTCACCCCTCCACTTT
CASRDVGIYNSPLHF
>TRBV7-8|14|TRBD2|-|TRBJ2-6
TGTGCCAGCAGCCCCTTTCGGGGGGACTACGTCCTGACTTTC
CASSPFRGDYVLTF
>TRBV24-1|14|TRBD2|many|TRBJ2-3
TGTGCCACCAGTGAACTAGCGCGAACAGATACGCAGTATTTT
CATSELARTDTQYF
>TRBV19|14|-|many|TRBJ2-4
TGTGCCAGTAGTACTCACTTAGCCAAAAACATTCAGTACTTC
CASSTHLAKNIQYF
>TRBV29-1|14|TRBD1|few|TRBJ2-7
TGCAGCGTTGCCCTCGAGGGGGCAGGTCGCGAGCAGTACTTC
CSVALEGAGREQYF
>TRBV5-1|15|-|many|TRBJ1-5
TGCGCCAGCAGCTTGGCGGGGGCGAGCAATCAGCCCCAGCATTTT
CASSLAGASNQPQHF
>TRBV20-1|12|-|medium-sized|TRBJ2-7
TGCAGTGCTAGAGATCTACTAGCAGAGCAGTACTTC
CSARDLLAEQYF
>TRBV28|16|TRBD2|many|TRBJ2-1
TGTGCCAGCAGTTTATGGGGCGGGAGCTCCTACAATGAGCAGTTCTTC
CASSLWGGSSYNEQFF
>TRBV20-1|17|TRBD2|many|TRBJ2-7
TGCAGTGCTAGAGATAGGACTAGCGGGAGGTATTCCAACGAGCAGTACTTC
CSARDRTSGRYSNEQYF
>TRBV20-1|11|-|many|TRBJ2-7
TGCAGTGCTAGGAGTGCCTACGAGCAGTACTTC
CSARSAYEQYF